Below, 18 T cell receptor beta chains from the same sample are listed, as sequenced in a study of T cells in Graves' hyperthyroidism and ophthalmopathy (dated by TCRdb to about 2019). Library method: multiplex PCR. Data came from an Illumina HiSeq 2000. Amplification of TCR beta CDR3 regions was carried out from RNA transcripts. The first round of RT-PCR for the TCR CDR3 was performed with the HTBI primer set and the Qiagen OneStep RT-PCR kit. Clones were called with MiXCR by TCRdb after fastp trimmed the public reads at Q25, and only in-frame beta chains were retained. Entries are consolidated by CDR3 protein sequence, retaining the most common genes and DNA. A total of 350,000 or so distinct CDR3 sequences appear in this sample, over 15% of them only once. Roughly 16% of the sample goes to the ten largest clones. The sequencing sample was made of blood. Every receptor here comes from a woman in her forties with Graves' ophthalmopathy.

V usage is TRBV4-1 and J usage is TRBJ2-2, with 7 bases lining up with TRBD1. Germline lookup yields CDR1 MGHRA and CDR2 YSYEKL. The CDR3 covers 16 residues. After removal of 1 base from V and 4 bases from J, the junction contained 6 bases not matched to a gene. The CDR3 is CASSQGVTGITGELFF. In DNA, the CDR3 is TGCGCCAGCAGCCAAGGGGTGACAGGGATCACCGGGGAGCTGTTTTTT.

In its sample, this clonotype was seen many times. The CDR3 reads CASAREETQYF. The CDR3 DNA sequence: TGTGCCAGCGCACGGGAGGAGACCCAGTACTTC. J is TRBJ2-5 and V is TRBV7-2, with D tentatively TRBD2 (6 bases). With 8 bases removed from V and 5 bases from J, the gap between germline ends came to 9 bases. The CDR3 covers 11 residues. The germline gives CDR1 SGHTA, CDR2 FQGNSA. The whole variable domain, filled in from reference TRBV7-2 and TRBJ2-5, reads GAGVSQSPSNKVTEKGKDVELRCDPISGHTALYWYRQSLGQGLEFLIYFQGNSAPDKSGLPSDRFSAERTGGSVSTLTIQRTQQEDSAVYLCASAREETQYFGPGTRLLVL.

The sample holds many counts of this clonotype. This chain connects TRBV12-5 to TRBJ2-2; 14 bases fit TRBD2. The CDR3 loop spans 15 amino acids. V was pared by 6 bases and J by 5 bases, with 2 bases of the junction left unmatched. CDR1 is LGHNT, CDR2 FRNRAP, per germline. The CDR3 DNA reads as TGTGCTAGTGGGGGGACTAGCGGGAGAACCGGGGAGCTGTTTTTT. Protein: CASGGTSGRTGELFF.

This clonotype has a count of ten or more. The genes are TRBV19 and TRBJ1-5; unclear D gene. The CDR3 runs to 13 residues. Germline V lookup: CDR1 LNHDA, CDR2 SQIVND (reference sequence). The V end was cut by 4 bases, the J end by 0 bases, with 4 bases between. CDR3 bases: TGTGCCAGTAGTACAAGTAGCAATCAGCCCCAGCATTTT. Residues: CASSTSSNQPQHF.

In this sample, this clonotype turned up a few times. J is TRBJ2-3 and V is TRBV30; 8 nucleotides agree with TRBD2. With 2 bases clipped from V and 1 base from J, the junction kept 8 bases outside the gene matches. This CDR3 spans 16 amino acids. CDR1 and CDR2 (germline): GTSNPN, SVGIG (reference sequence). The CDR3 nucleotides are TGTGCCTGGAGTTCCCCTCCGGGAGGGGGCACAGATACGCAGTATTTT. Translated, it gives CAWSSPPGGGTDTQYF.

This clonotype was seen at least ten times. The chain couples TRBV20-1 to TRBJ1-5, with 7 bases aligning to TRBD1. This CDR3 comprises 14 residues. The V gene's germline CDR1 is DFQATT and CDR2 SNEGSKA (reference sequence). The V gene end was trimmed by 4 bases and the J gene end by 7 bases; junction bases not matched to a gene: 10. DNA for the CDR3: TGCAGTGCTACGCCGGGACAGCAAGGGCAGCCCCAGCATTTT. Protein sequence: CSATPGQQGQPQHF.

This clonotype was detected ten times or more. This rearrangement joins TRBV28 to TRBJ2-7; no definite D call. In germline, CDR1 is MDHEN, CDR2 SYDVKM. There are 16 residues in the CDR3. The V gene lost 4 bases and the J gene lost 3 bases, with 19 bases spanning the gap. CDR3 sequence reads: CASSSPPRGRSYEQYF. CDR3 coding DNA: TGTGCCAGCAGTTCGCCTCCCCGCGGAAGGAGCTACGAGCAGTACTTC.

This clonotype was seen ten or more times. This chain links TRBV20-1 with TRBJ1-1, with 7 bases aligning to TRBD1. The CDR3 is 16 amino acids. Germline V CDR1 and CDR2: DFQATT, SNEGSKA (reference sequence). The junction had 7 bases not matched to a gene; V was cut back by 0 bases and J by 0 bases. This chain's CDR3 is CSARDLSGGMNTEAFF. The CDR3 nucleotides are TGCAGTGCTAGAGATCTGTCAGGGGGGATGAACACTGAAGCTTTCTTT.

This clonotype occurred many times. V usage is TRBV4-3 and J usage is TRBJ2-6, with D unclear. Per the germline V gene, CDR1 is LGHNA and CDR2 is YSLEER. The CDR3 is made up of 17 amino acids. Trimming removed 0 bases at V and 1 base at J, with 10 bases between. The CDR3 sequence is CASSQEGMGSGANVLTF. The CDR3 DNA sequence: TGCGCCAGCAGCCAAGAGGGGATGGGGTCTGGGGCCAACGTCCTGACTTTC.

This clonotype has ten or more counts. V usage is TRBV28 and J usage is TRBJ2-5; 9 positions match TRBD2. This CDR3 contains 17 residues. With 2 bases clipped from V and 1 base from J, the junction kept 8 bases outside the gene matches. Germline-derived CDR1 and CDR2 are MDHEN and SYDVKM. DNA of the CDR3: TGTGCCAGCAGTTTACTCCCCGCTAGCGGGATCCAAGAGACCCAGTACTTC. The encoded protein is CASSLLPASGIQETQYF.

This clonotype appeared many times. The gene calls are TRBV27 and TRBJ1-1; a possible D gene is TRBD1 (5 bases). V lost 4 bases and J 8 bases, leaving 14 bases between the germline ends. Per the germline V gene, CDR1 is MNHEY and CDR2 is SMNVEV (reference sequence). The length of the CDR3 is 13 residues. The CDR3 protein is CASSSGRWREAFF. Here the CDR3 DNA reads TGTGCCAGCAGTTCGGGGCGTTGGAGAGAAGCTTTCTTT.

V gene TRBV27 combines with J gene TRBJ2-5; TRBD2 matches 11 bases. J lost 5 bases, V lost 4 bases, and 9 bases had no gene match. This CDR3 has 16 amino acids. The germline gives CDR1 MNHEY, CDR2 SMNVEV (reference sequence). The CDR3 spells CASSSISGRAMETQYF. For the CDR3, the DNA is TGTGCCAGCAGTTCAATTAGCGGGAGGGCCATGGAGACCCAGTACTTC.

At least ten counts were recorded for this clonotype. The chain has TRBV7-2 and TRBJ2-7, with TRBD1 as a possible D gene (5 bases). The CDR3 length is 14 residues. Germline CDR1 and CDR2: SGHTA and FQGNSA. Between the trimmed V and J ends, which lost 4 bases and 6 bases, there was a span of 16 bases. CDR3 residues: CASSSALRVAEQYF. The CDR3 nucleotides are TGTGCCAGCAGCTCAGCACTCAGGGTTGCCGAGCAGTACTTC.

This clonotype was observed many times. This chain uses TRBV5-1 with TRBJ2-7; either TRBD1 or TRBD2 may supply D (5 bases each). This CDR3 region has 16 residues. V was clipped by 4 bases and J by 2 bases, with 19 bases between them. The germline V gene encodes CDR1 SGHRS and CDR2 YFSETQ. The CDR3 protein is CASSRYSRDGTYEQYF. CDR3 sequence (DNA): TGCGCCAGCAGCCGTTATTCCCGGGACGGAACCTACGAGCAGTACTTC.

The sample holds many counts of this clonotype. The chain carries TRBV6-1 and TRBJ1-5; unclear D gene. Germline assignment: CDR1 MNHNS and CDR2 SASEGT. V lost 1 base and J lost 6, with 10 bases in between. The CDR3 has 14 residues. The CDR3 DNA is TGTGCCAGCAGTGAAGGAGGATCCGGTCAGCCCCAGCATTTT. Its protein product is CASSEGGSGQPQHF.

The chain has TRBV6-1 and TRBJ2-2; 10 bases are a match to TRBD2. This CDR3 is 16 amino acids long. Germline CDR1 reads MNHNS; CDR2 reads SASEGT. Unmatched junction bases numbered 9, after V lost 6 bases and J lost 5 bases. CDR3 DNA: TGTGCCAGCAGGGGAGCGGGAGGGCCGAGGACCGGGGAGCTGTTTTTT. It yields the protein CASRGAGGPRTGELFF.

This clonotype was observed many times. The genes are TRBV20-1 and TRBJ1-5; D is ambiguous. V was shortened by 1 base and J by 1 base, with 8 bases between the two germline ends. The CDR3 is 14 residues long. Germline V lookup: CDR1 DFQATT, CDR2 SNEGSKA (reference sequence). CDR3 bases: TGCAGTGCTAGAGCATCCGGGAGCAATCAGCCCCAGCATTTT. This translates into CSARASGSNQPQHF.

The genes are TRBV3-1 and TRBJ1-1; the match to TRBD1 covers 7 bases. Germline lookup yields CDR1 LGHDT and CDR2 YNNKEL (reference sequence). The CDR3 is made up of 14 amino acids. V lost 3 bases, J lost 5 bases, and 6 bases stayed unmatched. CDR3 protein: CASSHDRVWTEAFF. As DNA, the CDR3 is TGTGCCAGCAGCCACGACAGGGTATGGACTGAAGCTTTCTTT.